This T cell receptor beta chain was sequenced during a study of cytomegalovirus exposure and HLA in healthy donors. Study-wide background: Among about 400 genotyped donors, around 80% fell in the Caucasian-associated ancestry cluster. Findings and limits, study-wide: In an earlier analysis, productive rearrangement rates for most beta V segments clustered near 87% or 30%.

Both 60 Vbeta primers and 13 Jbeta primers went into the PCR. Original processing methods: Among the unique TCR beta chains that a later analysis counted, about 85 million in all, roughly 9.9 million were shared. Assay used: immunoSEQ multiplex PCR; TCRdb lists only in-frame clones, some missing. V and J calls and clone size come straight from that table; D and trimming were deduced from the DNA. The table has roughly 70,000 clones, about four fifths seen once. The trim removed 5 bases at V and 13 bases at J, leaving 17 bases unmatched. CDR1 is SEHNR, CDR2 FQNEAQ, per germline (reference sequence). The CDR3 runs 15 residues. Each donor's status was that of a healthy bone marrow donor. About this clone itself: The antigen is undetermined.

What was sequenced was PBMCs. The chain couples TRBV7-9 to TRBJ2-5, with TRBD1 identical over 9 bases. The receptor was isolated from a man aged 18 to 29 in good health and CMV-seronegative. In nucleotides, the CDR3 is TGTGCCAGCAGCCCCGCCGCCGGGACAGGGCCCCTTCCGTACTTC. This gives the protein CASSPAAGTGPLPYF. The full variable domain, with the rest looked up from reference TRBV7-9 and TRBJ2-5, is DTGVSQNPRHKITKRGQNVTFRCDPISEHNRLYWYRQTLGQGPEFLTYFQNEAQLEKSRLLSDRFSAERPKGSFSTLEIQRTEQGDSAMYLCASSPAAGTGPLPYFGPGTRLLVL.